The T cell receptor (beta chain) under discussion was sequenced for a study of regulatory T cells in long-lasting Graves disease. At the level of the study: Freshly diagnosed Graves' patients had used antithyroid drugs for under 3 months.

The CDR3 consists of 14 residues. Trimming stripped 1 base from V and 4 bases from J, with 11 bases between. This clonotype was observed many times. Its antigen remains unidentified. Building of the TCR beta libraries involved iRepertoire HTBI primers and Arm-PCR of CDR3 regions. TCRdb redid the calling of the multiplex PCR reads with MiXCR, one entry per CDR3 protein. The sample has around 500,000 distinct CDR3 sequences; 13% are singletons. Overall study results and limits: Sampling was limited to peripheral blood rather than thyroid tissue.

The time point was: newly diagnosed GD, antithyroid drugs for less than 3 months. The TCR library was made from RNA extracted from PBMCs. American Thyroid Association guidelines defined Graves' disease diagnosis. A further study also used this sample, focusing on T cells in Graves' hyperthyroidism and ophthalmopathy. That source adds: First-round RT-PCR of the TCR CDR3 relied on the HTBI primer set.

This receptor was taken from a young man with Graves disease. The chain employs TRBV12-3 or TRBV12-4 and TRBJ2-7; D possibly corresponds to TRBD2 (6 bases). The sample consisted of peripheral blood mononuclear cells (PBMCs), taken at new diagnosis, from a patient treated with antithyroid drugs. CDR3 sequence reads: CASSLETSLYEQYF. The CDR3 DNA reads TGTGCCAGCAGTTTAGAGACTAGTTTGTACGAGCAGTACTTC.